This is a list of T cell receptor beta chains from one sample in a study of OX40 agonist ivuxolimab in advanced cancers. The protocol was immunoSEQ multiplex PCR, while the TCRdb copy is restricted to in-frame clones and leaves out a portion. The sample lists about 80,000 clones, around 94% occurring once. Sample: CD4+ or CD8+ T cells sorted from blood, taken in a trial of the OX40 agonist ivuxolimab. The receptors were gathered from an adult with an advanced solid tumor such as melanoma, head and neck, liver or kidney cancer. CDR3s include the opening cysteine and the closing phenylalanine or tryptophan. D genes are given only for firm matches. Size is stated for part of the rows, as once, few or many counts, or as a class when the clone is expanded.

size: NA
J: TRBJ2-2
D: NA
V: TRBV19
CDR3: CASSLRTPGELFF
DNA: TGTGCCAGTAGTCTACGGACACCCGGGGAGCTGTTTTTT

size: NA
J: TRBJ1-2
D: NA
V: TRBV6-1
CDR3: CASSELQGTRALTGYTF
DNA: TGTGCCAGCAGTGAGCTACAGGGTACCCGGGCCCTAACGGGCTACACCTTC

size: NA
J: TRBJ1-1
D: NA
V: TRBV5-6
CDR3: CASTLGLEAFF
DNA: TGTGCCAGCACCCTGGGCCTTGAAGCTTTCTTT

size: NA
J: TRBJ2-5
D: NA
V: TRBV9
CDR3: CASSVAEEETQYF
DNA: TGTGCCAGCAGCGTAGCGGAGGAGGAGACCCAGTACTTC

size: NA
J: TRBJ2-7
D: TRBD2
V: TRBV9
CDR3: CASSAGTSASYEQYF
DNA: TGTGCCAGCAGCGCCGGGACTAGCGCTTCCTACGAGCAGTACTTC

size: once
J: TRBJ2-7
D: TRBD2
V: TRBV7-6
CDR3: CASGLAGVYEQYF
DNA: TGTGCCAGCGGACTAGCGGGAGTCTACGAGCAGTACTTC

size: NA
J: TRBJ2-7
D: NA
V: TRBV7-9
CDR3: CASSLDSTVTYEQYF
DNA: TGTGCCAGCAGCTTAGATTCGACGGTCACCTACGAGCAGTACTTC

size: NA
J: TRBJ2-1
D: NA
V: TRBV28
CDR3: CASSLPGYNEQFF
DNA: TGTGCCAGCAGTTTGCCAGGTTACAATGAGCAGTTCTTC

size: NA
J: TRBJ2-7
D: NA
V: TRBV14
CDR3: CASSQDPRRYEQYF
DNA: TGTGCCAGCAGCCAAGACCCTCGGCGCTACGAGCAGTACTTC

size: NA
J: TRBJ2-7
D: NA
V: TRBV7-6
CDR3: CASSLRGAPEQYF
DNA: TGTGCCAGCAGCCTGAGGGGGGCCCCCGAGCAGTACTTC

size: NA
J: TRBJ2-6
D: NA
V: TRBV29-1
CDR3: CSVGAVASSGANVLTF
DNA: TGCAGCGTTGGTGCGGTCGCGAGCTCTGGGGCCAACGTCCTGACTTTC

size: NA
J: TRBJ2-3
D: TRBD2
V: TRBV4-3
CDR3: CASSLRAGTSGTRTDTQYF
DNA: TGCGCCAGCAGCTTGAGAGCCGGGACTAGCGGGACGCGCACAGATACGCAGTATTTT

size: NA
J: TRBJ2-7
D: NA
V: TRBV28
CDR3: CASSPSHEQYF
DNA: TGTGCCAGCAGTCCCTCCCACGAGCAGTACTTC

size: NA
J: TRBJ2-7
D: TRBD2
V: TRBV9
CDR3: CASSVSASGSYEQYF
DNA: TGTGCCAGCAGCGTATCGGCTAGCGGGAGCTACGAGCAGTACTTC

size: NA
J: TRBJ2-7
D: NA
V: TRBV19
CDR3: CASSMVGGISYEQYF
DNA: TGTGCCAGTAGTATGGTCGGCGGCATAAGCTACGAGCAGTACTTC

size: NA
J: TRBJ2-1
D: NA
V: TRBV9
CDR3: CASSFSGGEQFF
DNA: TGTGCCAGCTCCTTTTCCGGCGGCGAGCAGTTCTTC

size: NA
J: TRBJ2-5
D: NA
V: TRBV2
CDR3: CASSEQETQYF
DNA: TGTGCCAGCAGTGAACAGGAGACCCAGTACTTC

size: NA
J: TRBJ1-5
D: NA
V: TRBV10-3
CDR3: CAISESTGGSNQPQHF
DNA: TGTGCCATCAGTGAGTCTACGGGGGGAAGTAATCAGCCCCAGCATTTT

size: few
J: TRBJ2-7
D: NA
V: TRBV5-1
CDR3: CASSLGTEGEQYF
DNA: TGCGCCAGCAGCTTAGGGACTGAGGGCGAGCAGTACTTC

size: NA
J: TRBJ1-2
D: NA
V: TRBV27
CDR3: CASRIAGTGGYTF
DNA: TGTGCCAGCAGAATAGCAGGGACGGGTGGCTACACCTTC

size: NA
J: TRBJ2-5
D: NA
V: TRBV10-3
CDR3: CAIMIGETQYF
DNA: TGTGCCATCATGATTGGAGAGACCCAGTACTTC

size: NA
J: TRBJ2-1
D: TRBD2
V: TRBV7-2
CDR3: CASSLLADNEQFF
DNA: TGTGCCAGCAGCTTACTAGCGGACAATGAGCAGTTCTTC

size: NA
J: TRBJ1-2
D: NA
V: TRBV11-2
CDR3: CASSFFLGAGTENYGYTF
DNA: TGTGCCAGCAGCTTTTTCTTGGGCGCCGGGACCGAAAACTATGGCTACACCTTC

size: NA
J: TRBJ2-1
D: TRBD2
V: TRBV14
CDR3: CASSQAGTNIYNEQFF
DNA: TGTGCCAGCAGCCAGGCCGGGACTAACATCTACAATGAGCAGTTCTTC

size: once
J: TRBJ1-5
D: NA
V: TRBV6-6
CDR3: CASSQGPLGGQPQHF
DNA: TGTGCCAGCAGCCAGGGACCTCTCGGAGGTCAGCCCCAGCATTTT

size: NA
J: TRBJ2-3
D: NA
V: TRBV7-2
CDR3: CASSPNTGITDTQYF
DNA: TGTGCCAGCAGCCCAAACACAGGTATCACAGATACGCAGTATTTT

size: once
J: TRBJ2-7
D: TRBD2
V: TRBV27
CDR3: CASSFSGLAGVEQYF
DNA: TGTGCCAGCAGTTTCTCGGGACTAGCGGGTGTCGAGCAGTACTTC

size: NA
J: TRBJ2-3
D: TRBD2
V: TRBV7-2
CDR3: CASSLSGRATDTQYF
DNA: TGTGCCAGCAGCTTAAGCGGGAGGGCCACAGATACGCAGTATTTT

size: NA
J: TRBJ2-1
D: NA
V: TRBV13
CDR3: CASSPEAEGNEQFF
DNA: TGTGCCAGCAGCCCAGAGGCCGAGGGGAATGAGCAGTTCTTC

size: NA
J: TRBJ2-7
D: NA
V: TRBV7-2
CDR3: CASSLGGVGYEQYF
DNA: TGTGCCAGCAGCTTAGGAGGGGTAGGCTACGAGCAGTACTTC

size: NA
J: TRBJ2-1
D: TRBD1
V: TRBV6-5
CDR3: CASRPGTGGSNEQFF
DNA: TGTGCCAGCAGACCGGGGACAGGGGGTTCCAATGAGCAGTTCTTC

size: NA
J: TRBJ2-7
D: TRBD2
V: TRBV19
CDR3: CASSFSFGGSRSYEQYF
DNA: TGTGCCAGTAGTTTCAGTTTCGGCGGGAGTAGGTCTTACGAGCAGTACTTC

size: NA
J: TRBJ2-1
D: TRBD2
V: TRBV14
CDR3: CASSQRLLADNEQFF
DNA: TGTGCCAGCAGCCAGAGATTACTAGCGGACAATGAGCAGTTCTTC

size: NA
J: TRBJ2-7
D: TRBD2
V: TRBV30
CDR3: CAWSVWTSGRYEQYF
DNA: TGTGCCTGGAGTGTTTGGACTAGCGGGAGATACGAGCAGTACTTC

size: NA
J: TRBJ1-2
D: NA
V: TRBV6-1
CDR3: CASSERDWGAAYGYTF
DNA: TGTGCCAGCAGTGAACGTGATTGGGGGGCCGCCTATGGCTACACCTTC

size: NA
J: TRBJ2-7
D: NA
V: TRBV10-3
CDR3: CAITAEVAYEQYF
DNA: TGTGCCATCACCGCAGAGGTAGCCTACGAGCAGTACTTC

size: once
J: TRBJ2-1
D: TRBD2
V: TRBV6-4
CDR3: CASSDSGLAGWDEQFF
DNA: TGTGCCAGCAGTGACTCGGGACTAGCGGGCTGGGATGAGCAGTTCTTC

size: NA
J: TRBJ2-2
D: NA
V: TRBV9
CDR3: CASSHTDWRVNTGELFF
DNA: TGTGCCAGCAGCCACACTGATTGGAGGGTTAACACCGGGGAGCTGTTTTTT

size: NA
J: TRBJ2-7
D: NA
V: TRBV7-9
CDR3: CASSPSASLFSYEQYF
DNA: TGTGCCAGCAGCCCCTCGGCTAGCCTCTTCTCCTACGAGCAGTACTTC

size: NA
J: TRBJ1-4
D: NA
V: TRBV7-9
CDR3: CASSIAVEKLFF
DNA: TGTGCCAGCAGCATCGCAGTTGAAAAACTGTTTTTT

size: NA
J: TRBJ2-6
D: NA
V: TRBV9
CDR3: CASSVVGSGANVLTF
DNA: TGTGCCAGCAGCGTAGTCGGATCTGGGGCCAACGTCCTGACTTTC

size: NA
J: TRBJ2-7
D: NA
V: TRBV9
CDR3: CASARGGPSYEQYF
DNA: TGTGCCAGCGCCCGGGGTGGGCCCTCCTACGAGCAGTACTTC

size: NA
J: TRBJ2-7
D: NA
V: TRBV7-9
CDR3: CASSLGSPGSEQYF
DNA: TGTGCCAGCAGCTTAGGCTCCCCGGGCTCGGAGCAGTACTTC

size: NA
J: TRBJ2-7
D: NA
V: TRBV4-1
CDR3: CASSHGGEPYEQYF
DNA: TGCGCCAGCAGCCATGGCGGGGAGCCCTACGAGCAGTACTTC

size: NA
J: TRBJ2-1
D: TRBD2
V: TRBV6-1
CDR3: CASSGGLKNEQFF
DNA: TGTGCCAGCAGTGGGGGACTAAAGAATGAGCAGTTCTTC

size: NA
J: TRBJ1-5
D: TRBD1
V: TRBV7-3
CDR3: CASSPRDRESGQPQHF
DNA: TGTGCCAGCAGCCCGCGGGACAGGGAAAGCGGGCAGCCCCAGCATTTT

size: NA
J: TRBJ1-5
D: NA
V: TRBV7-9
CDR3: CASSPDGTNQPQHF
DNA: TGTGCCAGCAGCCCGGACGGTACGAATCAGCCCCAGCATTTT

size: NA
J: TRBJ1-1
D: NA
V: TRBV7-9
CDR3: CASSPVAEAFF
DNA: TGTGCCAGCAGCCCCGTGGCAGAAGCTTTCTTT